This T cell receptor beta chain was obtained from a study of T cell changes during pregnancy in multiple sclerosis. Germline V lookup: CDR1 SGHAT, CDR2 FQNNGV. V shed 6 bases and J shed 5 bases, with 17 bases lying between them. There are 14 residues in the CDR3. Profiling relied on immunoSEQ multiplex PCR, and the TCRdb table lists in-frame clones only, not all of them. The sample has 60,000 to 65,000 clones, about 92% seen once. The chain recombines TRBV11-2 with TRBJ2-7; the D gene is possibly TRBD2 (6 bases). The sequences come from peripheral blood, collected in the second trimester of pregnancy. The receptor was derived from a female donor in good health, enrolled as a control in a pregnancy study. The DNA of the CDR3 is TGTGCCAGCAGTCTCCCAGGAGGGAGGAACGAGCAGTACTTC. The encoded protein is CASSLPGGRNEQYF.